This TCR beta chain was sequenced for a study of blood T cell repertoires in COVID-19. Overall study context: The United States, Italy and Spain were the sources of the acute and convalescent COVID-19 samples. In each case, the material was cDNA or gDNA derived from T cells, B-cell-depleted T cells, or PBMCs.

Measured with immunoSEQ multiplex PCR; TCRdb has only the in-frame clones, and not every one. The sample shows roughly 64,000 clones, about nine tenths of them seen only once. CDR3 length equals 16 residues. Germline CDR1 is SGDLS and CDR2 is YYNGEE. Between the trimmed V and J ends, which lost 3 bases and 4 bases, there was a span of 17 bases. The chain uses TRBV9 and TRBJ1-3; D gene ambiguous. The specimen sequenced was peripheral blood. The receptor's source is a woman older than 75 with active COVID-19. The CDR3 region has the DNA TGTGCCAGCAGCGGGGCTCCAGTCCAGGCGGGAAACACCATATATTTT. Its protein is CASSGAPVQAGNTIYF. Looking up the rest from reference TRBV9 and TRBJ1-3 gives the full variable domain: DSGVTQTPKHLITATGQRVTLRCSPRSGDLSVYWYQQSLDQGLQFLIQYYNGEERAKGNILERFSAQQFPDLHSELNLSSLELGDSALYFCASSGAPVQAGNTIYFGEGSWLTVV.